This TCR beta chain was obtained from a study of shared clonotypes between healthy human individuals. An even split of each subset's genomic DNA across several immunoSEQ plates was performed. Each sorted subset replicate got 200 ng genomic DNA, 30,000 or so genomes. The table came from immunoSEQ multiplex PCR; TCRdb's copy has only in-frame clones and leaves some out. This sample has over 700,000 clones, with around 70% found just once. Naive CD4+ cells were CD45RA-selected; the remaining cells were memory. Study-wide results and caveats: Naive subsets tended to show greater estimated richness than memory subsets.

As to this clone: Antigen specificity is unknown.

The TCR originated in a woman aged 25 to 39 in good health. Input material: memory CD4+ T cells sorted from blood. Specified subset: CD45RA-negative fraction.

CDR3 bases: TGTGCCAGCAGCTTAAAGGGAGTGTTGATAGGCGAGCAGTACTTC. Translating it yields CASSLKGVLIGEQYF. The chain recombines TRBV11-2 with TRBJ2-7; D might be TRBD2 (5 bases). Germline V gene lookup returns CDR1 SGHAT and CDR2 FQNNGV. Trimming took 2 bases from V and 6 from J, leaving 17 bases between them. CDR3 length equals 15 residues.